Below, 26 T cell receptor beta chains from the same sample are listed, as sequenced in a study of CD4 T cells in relation to SARS-CoV-2 and coronaviruses. The unexposed donors gave CD4+ T cells in about 2010-2019, prior to COVID-19. Isolation of CD4+ T cells took place after about 10 days in culture. These receptors have no known antigen. This table comes from immunoSEQ multiplex PCR, and its TCRdb copy is limited to in-frame clones, with some not included. The sample consists of about 22,000 clones, roughly 72% of them appearing once. The sequenced material came from CD4+ T cells from PBMCs, cultured in vitro. The origin of the receptors is a human donor in good health.

The chain recombines TRBV19 with TRBJ2-1; no clear D gene. The V end lost 5 bases, the J end lost 1 base, and 12 bases lay between the germline ends. The CDR3 consists of 15 residues. The germline gives CDR1 LNHDA, CDR2 SQIVND (reference sequence). CDR3 coding DNA: TGTGCCAGTAGTGCCCCCTGGGAATCCTACAATGAGCAGTTCTTC. It codes for CASSAPWESYNEQFF.

This chain joins TRBV30 and TRBJ2-5; 11 bases map to TRBD2. The CDR3 contains 14 residues. J lost 4 bases, V lost 1 base, and 2 bases had no gene match. Germline lookup yields CDR1 GTSNPN and CDR2 SVGIG (reference sequence). This chain's CDR3 is CAWSAGTSGETQYF. As DNA, the CDR3 is TGTGCCTGGAGTGCCGGGACTAGCGGAGAGACCCAGTACTTC.

V and J are TRBV7-8 and TRBJ1-5; D not resolved. The CDR3 contains 16 residues. The ends were cut back, 1 base at V and 2 bases at J, with 12 bases in the middle. From germline, CDR1 is SGHVS and CDR2 FQNEAQ. CDR3: CASSLEEGTRNQPQHF. CDR3 nucleotide sequence: TGTGCCAGCAGCTTAGAGGAGGGCACCCGCAATCAGCCCCAGCATTTT.

This clone was detected once. The chain joins TRBV9 to TRBJ2-3, with 13 bases lining up with TRBD2. Germline V CDR1 and CDR2: SGDLS, YYNGEE. V shed 3 bases and J 10 bases; nucleotides not matched to a gene: 5. The CDR3 totals 14 residues. CDR3 DNA sequence: TGTGCCAGCAGCGCGGGACTAGCGGGGACTGCGCAGTATTTT. This gives the protein CASSAGLAGTAQYF.

This clone is labeled as medium-sized. V is TRBV5-1 and J is TRBJ2-2; the match to TRBD2 covers 9 bases. Germline V CDR1 and CDR2: SGHRS, YFSETQ. The V segment lost 0 bases and the J segment 7 bases; nucleotides outside the gene matches: 7. This CDR3 is 16 amino acids long. CDR3 amino acids: CASSLEVAGAGGELFF. As DNA, the CDR3 is TGCGCCAGCAGCTTGGAAGTAGCGGGAGCGGGCGGGGAGCTGTTTTTT.

The chain uses TRBV6-5 and TRBJ2-7; D is uncertain. Per germline, CDR1 MNHEY and CDR2 SVGAGI. The CDR3 has 13 amino acids. The ends were cut back, 2 bases at V and 5 bases at J, with 10 bases in the middle. The CDR3 DNA is TGTGCCAGCAGTTACGGGGAACGCCACGAGCAGTACTTC. Amino acids: CASSYGERHEQYF.

The rearrangement links TRBV18 to TRBJ2-4; D is unclear. The V end was cut by 3 bases, the J end by 2 bases, with 11 bases between. CDR3 length: 15 residues. Germline CDR1 and CDR2: KGHSH and LQKENI. This CDR3 is CASSPGSLTKNIQYF. The CDR3 nucleotides are TGTGCCAGCTCACCGGGTTCCCTAACCAAAAACATTCAGTACTTC.

V usage is TRBV2 and J usage is TRBJ2-2; D is ambiguous. The CDR3 contains 11 residues. Germline values: CDR1 SNHLY, CDR2 FYNNEI. Trimming stripped 5 bases from V and 4 bases from J, with 2 bases between. In nucleotides, the CDR3 is TGTGCCAGCAGTCCCACCGGGGAGCTGTTTTTT. This gives the protein CASSPTGELFF.

There are a few counts of this clone. The gene calls are TRBV2 and TRBJ2-7, with TRBD1 identical over 9 bases. The CDR3 extends over 14 amino acids. CDR1 is SNHLY and CDR2 is FYNNEI in the germline V gene. Trimming took 5 bases from V and 1 from J; bases not matched to a gene: 3. As DNA, the CDR3 is TGTGCCAGCAGTTCCGGGACAGGGTCCTACGAGCAGTACTTC. Protein: CASSSGTGSYEQYF.

This CDR3 is CASSELSGPNYGYTF. The CDR3, as DNA: TGTGCCAGCAGTGAACTGTCAGGACCTAACTATGGCTACACCTTC. This chain connects TRBV6-1 to TRBJ1-2; D is unresolved. CDR1 is MNHNS and CDR2 is SASEGT in the germline V gene. The ends were cut back, 2 bases at V and 0 bases at J, with 10 bases in the middle. CDR3 length: 15 residues.

The rearrangement uses TRBV30 and TRBJ2-3; 12 bases are shared with TRBD2. V lost 7 bases to trimming and J lost 3 bases; unmatched junction nucleotides: 2. Looked up from germline, CDR1 is GTSNPN and CDR2 is SVGIG (reference sequence). The CDR3 extends over 13 amino acids. The CDR3 spells CASGTSGTDTQYF. DNA for the CDR3: TGTGCCTCTGGGACTAGCGGGACAGATACGCAGTATTTT. Full variable domain (rest looked up from reference TRBV30 and TRBJ2-3): SQTIHQWPATLVQPVGSPLSLECTVEGTSNPNLYWYRQAAGRGLQLLFYSVGIGQISSEVPQNLSASRPQDRQFILSSKKLLLSDSGFYLCASGTSGTDTQYFGPGTRLTVL.

About this clone: Relative to the germline gene, one junction end is altered; a read error may explain this. The same CDR3 is also encoded by other DNA sequences in this sample. The V gene is TRBV14, the J gene TRBJ1-2; TRBD1 matches at 9 bases. The CDR3 spans 16 residues. Germline lookup yields CDR1 SGHDN and CDR2 FVKESK. This CDR3 reads CASSQDRGQGFWGYTF. CDR3 nucleotide sequence: TGTGCCAGCAGCCAAGATCGGGGACAGGGTTTTTGGGGCTACACTTTC.

The J gene is TRBJ2-3, the V gene TRBV19; 7 nucleotides align to TRBD2. CDR1 is LNHDA and CDR2 is SQIVND in the germline V gene (reference sequence). V lost 4 bases, J lost 0 bases, and 10 bases stayed unmatched. The CDR3 runs to 17 residues. CDR3 protein: CASSTSAGGTSTDTQYF. In DNA form, the CDR3 reads TGTGCCAGTAGTACCAGTGCCGGGGGGACGAGCACAGATACGCAGTATTTT.

This clone was seen a handful of times. The chain combines TRBV5-1 with TRBJ1-4; 7 nucleotides agree with TRBD1. Germline-derived CDR1 and CDR2 are SGHRS and YFSETQ. V dropped 0 bases and J dropped 0; count of bases not matched to a gene: 5. This CDR3 comprises 17 residues. This CDR3 is CASSLETGTSTNEKLFF. The CDR3 DNA is TGCGCCAGCAGCTTGGAGACAGGGACCTCAACTAATGAAAAACTGTTTTTT.

This rearrangement joins TRBV5-1 to TRBJ1-5; no clear D. This CDR3 has 15 amino acids. The ends were cut back, 5 bases at V and 3 bases at J, with 15 bases in the middle. Germline V lookup: CDR1 SGHRS, CDR2 YFSETQ. CDR3 loop: CASRPGAAFNQPQHF. CDR3 sequence (DNA): TGCGCCAGCAGACCCGGAGCGGCGTTCAATCAGCCCCAGCATTTT.

This clone was counted between two and nine times. The chain joins TRBV7-2 to TRBJ2-2, with 9 bases aligning to TRBD1. This CDR3 spans 18 amino acids. Germline CDR1 SGHTA, CDR2 FQGNSA. With 4 bases clipped from V and 3 bases from J, the junction kept 12 bases outside the gene matches. In nucleotides, the CDR3 is TGTGCCAGCAGCTCCCGAACCGTCGACAGGGGGTACACCGGGGAGCTGTTTTTT. This sequence encodes CASSSRTVDRGYTGELFF.

Only a few counts were recorded for this clone. Written as DNA, the CDR3 is TGTGCCAGCAGCTTGGTGGAGGGGATTGAGCAGTACTTC. It translates to CASSLVEGIEQYF. The chain is built from TRBV5-5 and TRBJ2-7; D is possibly TRBD2 (6 bases). Per germline, CDR1 SGHKS and CDR2 YYEKEE (reference sequence). The V end was cut by 0 bases, the J end by 7 bases, with 11 bases between. This CDR3 contains 13 residues.

This chain links TRBV2 with TRBJ2-6, with TRBD1 matching 7 bases. CDR1 and CDR2 from the germline V gene are SNHLY and FYNNEI. The CDR3 covers 15 residues. After removal of 5 bases from V and 2 bases from J, the junction contained 3 bases not matched to a gene. CDR3 nucleotide sequence: TGTGCCAGCAGTAGGGACAGCCCTGGGGCCAACGTCCTGACTTTC. Translating it yields CASSRDSPGANVLTF.

V usage is TRBV25-1 and J usage is TRBJ1-1; tentatively, D is TRBD1 (5 bases). From germline, CDR1 is MGHDK and CDR2 SYGVNS. This CDR3 region has 14 residues. Trimming cost V 4 bases and J 2 bases, with 11 bases left between them. CDR3 bases: TGTGCCAGCAGTGCGGGACTGAGAAACACTGAAGCTTTCTTT. Translation: CASSAGLRNTEAFF.

This clone was picked up a small number of times. The chain employs TRBV2 and TRBJ1-5, with D possibly matching TRBD1 (6 bases). Germline loops: CDR1 SNHLY, CDR2 FYNNEI. Trimming left V 10 bases short and J 7 bases short, with 11 bases between. The CDR3 loop spans 11 amino acids. CDR3 residues: CAIGGIQPQHF. CDR3 DNA: TGTGCCATAGGGGGTATCCAGCCCCAGCATTTT.

The chain has TRBV27 and TRBJ1-1; no clear D. The germline V gene has CDR1 MNHEY and CDR2 SMNVEV (reference sequence). CDR3 length equals 13 residues. Trimming pared 5 bases from V and 0 bases from J, leaving 7 bases between. This chain's CDR3 is CASSPTVNTEAFF. The CDR3 DNA follows: TGTGCCAGCAGTCCTACAGTGAACACTGAAGCTTTCTTT.

This sequence joins TRBV29-1 and TRBJ2-3; 12 nucleotides line up with TRBD1. The ends lost 6 bases at V and 6 bases at J; junction bases unmatched: 10. This CDR3 has 15 amino acids. The germline V gene has CDR1 SQVTM and CDR2 ANQGSEA. Here the CDR3 DNA reads TGCAGCGTGGGTGGGGACAGGGGGCACTCTGATACGCAGTATTTT. Its translation is CSVGGDRGHSDTQYF.

This chain uses TRBV6-5 with TRBJ1-2; 11 nucleotides line up with TRBD1. CDR1 is MNHEY and CDR2 is SVGAGI in the germline V gene. The CDR3 consists of 12 residues. J was trimmed by 8 bases and V by 7 bases; bases with no gene match: 3. CDR3 region: CASTRTGGGYTF. CDR3 nucleotides: TGTGCCAGCACCAGGACAGGGGGCGGCTACACCTTC.

This clone was seen a few times. The gene calls are TRBV7-9 and TRBJ2-3; tentative D call: TRBD2 (5 bases). The germline V and J ends were trimmed by 9 bases and 1 base, with 14 bases remaining between them. The germline CDR1 and CDR2 sequences are SEHNR and FQNEAQ (reference sequence). The CDR3 has 14 residues. The CDR3 sequence is CASGNGIGTDTQYF. The CDR3 coding sequence is TGTGCCAGTGGTAACGGGATCGGCACAGATACGCAGTATTTT. Together with reference TRBV7-9 and TRBJ2-3, the CDR3 gives the full variable domain: DTGVSQNPRHKITKRGQNVTFRCDPISEHNRLYWYRQTLGQGPEFLTYFQNEAQLEKSRLLSDRFSAERPKGSFSTLEIQRTEQGDSAMYLCASGNGIGTDTQYFGPGTRLTVL.

The chain carries TRBV18 and TRBJ2-1, with 9 bases matching TRBD2. This CDR3 contains 15 residues. The germline V gene has CDR1 KGHSH and CDR2 LQKENI. With 4 bases clipped from V and 4 bases from J, the junction kept 5 bases outside the gene matches. CDR3 DNA: TGTGCCAGCTCACTAGCGGGAGCCAGTTACAATGAGCAGTTCTTC. Translating gives CASSLAGASYNEQFF.

This clone was seen only a few times. The chain joins TRBV19 to TRBJ2-7; TRBD2 might be the D (7 bases). This CDR3 has 13 residues. With 8 bases removed from V and 4 bases from J, the gap between germline ends came to 15 bases. Germline CDR1 is LNHDA and CDR2 is SQIVND (reference sequence). CDR3 nucleotides: TGTGCCAGTGGGGGGGCAGTATCATACGAGCAGTACTTC. Translation: CASGGAVSYEQYF.